The 5 T cell receptor beta chains below come from one sample, sequenced in a study of control samples from healthy donors and cancer patients. Data came from immunoSEQ multiplex PCR; TCRdb stores just in-frame clones and leaves some out. Found here are fewer than 120,000 clones, around 87% of them singletons; the top ten hold less than 4%. Material: PBMCs. The receptor set was obtained from a woman between 55 and 75 years old with lung cancer.

This clone was recorded only once. One end of the junction is discordant with germline, which a read error may explain. V usage is TRBV7-7 and J usage is TRBJ2-2; weak D call: TRBD2 (6 bases). CDR1 and CDR2 (germline): SSHAT, FNYEAQ (reference sequence). This CDR3 contains 16 residues. The CDR3 DNA follows: TGTGCTAGCAGCTTCACAATCGGGAGGAACACCGGGGAGCTGTTTTTT. Amino acids: CASSFTIGRNTGELFF.

V gene TRBV27 combines with J gene TRBJ2-1; TRBD1 matches at 9 bases. The V segment lost 5 bases and the J segment 5 bases; nucleotides outside the gene matches: 19. Germline-derived CDR1 and CDR2 are MNHEY and SMNVEV (reference sequence). CDR3 length equals 19 residues. CDR3 bases: TGTGCCAGCAGTCCCGCAGGACAGGGGTTTCTCCGGACCCACAATGAGCAGTTCTTC. It encodes CASSPAGQGFLRTHNEQFF.

The chain has TRBV4-2 and TRBJ2-7; 7 bases are a match to TRBD1. Per germline, CDR1 LGHNA and CDR2 YNFKEQ. CDR3 length equals 14 residues. Unmatched junction bases numbered 11, after V lost 4 bases and J lost 8 bases. Here the CDR3 reads CASSPDLQGRQQYF. In nucleotides, the CDR3 is TGTGCCAGCAGCCCCGACTTACAGGGGCGTCAGCAGTACTTC.

The chain combines TRBV19 with TRBJ2-3; 7 nucleotides line up with TRBD1. Germline trimming cut 6 bases from V and 5 bases from J; bases unmatched to any gene: 8. This CDR3 is 14 amino acids long. Germline V CDR1 and CDR2: LNHDA, SQIVND (reference sequence). The CDR3 bases are TGTGCCAGTAGCACTGGACAGGTTATAGATACGCAGTATTTT. It codes for CASSTGQVIDTQYF.

V and J are TRBV5-4 and TRBJ1-6; maybe TRBD1 (6 bases). The germline CDR1 and CDR2 sequences are SGHNT and YYREEE (reference sequence). V was cut by 4 bases and J by 7 bases, with 12 bases left in between. The CDR3 loop spans 14 amino acids. CDR3 coding DNA: TGTGCCAGCAGCAGGGACATAGGGAATTCACCCCTCCACTTT. Encoded protein: CASSRDIGNSPLHF.